The clone carrying this T cell receptor beta chain was counted many times. Its specificity is unknown. This sample is drawn from a study of T cells in Graves' hyperthyroidism and ophthalmopathy. Across the study: At the time of initial diagnosis and before any treatment, peripheral blood was collected. Findings and caveats of the study: Ophthalmopathy was told apart from stable hyperthyroidism by a 13 V-J model.

No ophthalmopathy progression within 18 months constituted stable Graves' hyperthyroidism. J gave up 6 bases and V 5 bases, and 11 bases lay outside the gene matches. CDR1 and CDR2 from the germline V gene are ENHRY and SYGVKD. The CDR3 consists of 16 residues. RNA transcripts were the template for amplifying TCR beta CDR3 regions. During a first-round RT-PCR of the TCR CDR3, the HTBI primer set was used. TCRdb processed the multiplex PCR reads anew with MiXCR; each CDR3 protein has one entry. The data hold approximately 600,000 distinct CDR3 sequences, with around 15% observed a single time. This sequence joins TRBV10-3 and TRBJ2-3; 10 bases align to TRBD2. This receptor was identified in a woman aged 25 to 39 with Graves' hyperthyroidism. What was sequenced was blood. CDR3 bases: TGTGCCATCAGTCACGCGAGCGGGAGGGAGTTGGATACGCAGTATTTT. Amino acids: CAISHASGRELDTQYF.